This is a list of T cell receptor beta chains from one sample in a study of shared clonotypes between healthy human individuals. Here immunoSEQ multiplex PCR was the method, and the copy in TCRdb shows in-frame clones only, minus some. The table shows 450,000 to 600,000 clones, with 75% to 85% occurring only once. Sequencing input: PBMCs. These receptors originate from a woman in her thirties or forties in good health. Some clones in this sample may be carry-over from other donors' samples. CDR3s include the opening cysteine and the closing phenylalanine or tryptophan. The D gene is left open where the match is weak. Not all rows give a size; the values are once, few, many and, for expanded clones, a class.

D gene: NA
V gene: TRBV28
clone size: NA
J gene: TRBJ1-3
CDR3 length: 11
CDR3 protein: CASSLNGRVYF
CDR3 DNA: TGTGCCAGCAGTTTAAATGGCAGGGTATATTTT

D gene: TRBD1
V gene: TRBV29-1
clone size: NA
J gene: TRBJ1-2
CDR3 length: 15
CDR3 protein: CSVGDRRKSNYGYTF
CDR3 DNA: TGCAGCGTTGGGGACAGAAGAAAATCTAACTATGGCTACACCTTC

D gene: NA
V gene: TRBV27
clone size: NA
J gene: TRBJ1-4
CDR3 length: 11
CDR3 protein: CASSYLGKLFF
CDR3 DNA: TGTGCCAGCAGCTACCTTGGAAAACTGTTTTTT

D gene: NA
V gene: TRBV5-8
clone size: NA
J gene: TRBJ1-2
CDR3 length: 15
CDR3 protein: CASQLWFGPGYGYTF
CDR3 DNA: TGTGCCAGCCAACTCTGGTTCGGACCTGGCTATGGCTACACCTTC

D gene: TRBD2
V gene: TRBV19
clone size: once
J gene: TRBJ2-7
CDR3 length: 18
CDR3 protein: CASSINPGLAGGRYEQYF
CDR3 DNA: TGTGCCAGTAGTATAAACCCCGGACTAGCGGGAGGGCGCTACGAGCAGTACTTC

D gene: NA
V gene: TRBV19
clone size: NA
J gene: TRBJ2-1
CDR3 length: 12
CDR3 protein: CASSIGASEQFF
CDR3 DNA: TGTGCCAGTAGTATTGGCGCCAGTGAGCAGTTCTTC

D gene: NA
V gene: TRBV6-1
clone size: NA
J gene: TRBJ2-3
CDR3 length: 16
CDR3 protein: CASSANRGGGTDTQYF
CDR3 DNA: TGTGCCAGCAGTGCGAACAGGGGCGGGGGCACAGATACGCAGTATTTT

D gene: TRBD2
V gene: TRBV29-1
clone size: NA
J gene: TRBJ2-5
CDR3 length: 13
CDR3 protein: CSVVTLAGETQYF
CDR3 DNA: TGCAGCGTTGTTACCCTAGCGGGGGAGACCCAGTACTTC

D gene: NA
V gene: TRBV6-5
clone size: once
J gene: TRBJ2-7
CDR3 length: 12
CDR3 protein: CASSHSPYEQYF
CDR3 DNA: TGTGCCAGCAGCCACAGCCCCTACGAGCAGTACTTC

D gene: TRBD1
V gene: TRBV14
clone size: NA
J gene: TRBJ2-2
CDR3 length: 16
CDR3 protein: CASSLTGDPNTGELFF
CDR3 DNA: TGTGCCAGCAGCCTTACAGGGGATCCGAACACCGGGGAGCTGTTTTTT

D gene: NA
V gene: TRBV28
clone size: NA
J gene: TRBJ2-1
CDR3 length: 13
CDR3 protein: CASSLRTDNEQFF
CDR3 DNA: TGTGCCAGCAGTTTGAGAACAGACAATGAGCAGTTCTTC

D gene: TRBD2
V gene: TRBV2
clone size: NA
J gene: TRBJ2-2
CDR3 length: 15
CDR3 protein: CASNWGGTNTGELFF
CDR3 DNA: TGTGCCAGCAATTGGGGGGGAACGAACACCGGGGAGCTGTTTTTT

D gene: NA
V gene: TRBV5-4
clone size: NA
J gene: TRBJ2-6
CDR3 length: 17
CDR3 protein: CASSLGQEISGANVLTF
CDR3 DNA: TGTGCCAGCAGCTTGGGACAGGAGATCTCTGGGGCCAACGTCCTGACTTTC

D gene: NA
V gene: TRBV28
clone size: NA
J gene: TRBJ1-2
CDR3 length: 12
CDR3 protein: CASTNANYGYTF
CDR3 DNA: TGTGCCAGCACAAACGCTAACTATGGCTACACCTTC

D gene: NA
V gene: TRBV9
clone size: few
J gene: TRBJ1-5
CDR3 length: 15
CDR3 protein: CASSVDGMGNQPQHF
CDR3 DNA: TGTGCCAGCAGCGTAGATGGTATGGGCAATCAGCCCCAGCATTTT

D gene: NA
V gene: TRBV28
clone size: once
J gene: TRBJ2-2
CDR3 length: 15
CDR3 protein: CASSLSRGGTGELFF
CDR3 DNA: TGTGCCAGCAGTTTAAGCAGGGGTGGGACCGGGGAGCTGTTTTTT

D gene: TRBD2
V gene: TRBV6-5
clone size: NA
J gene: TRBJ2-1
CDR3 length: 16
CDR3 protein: CASSFFLAGGRNEQFF
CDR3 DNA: TGTGCCAGCAGTTTCTTCTTAGCGGGAGGGAGGAATGAGCAGTTCTTC

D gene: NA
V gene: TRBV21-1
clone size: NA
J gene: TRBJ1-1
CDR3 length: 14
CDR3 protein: CASSKGGQGAPAFF
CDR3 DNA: TGTGCCAGCAGCAAAGGCGGACAGGGGGCGCCGGCTTTCTTT

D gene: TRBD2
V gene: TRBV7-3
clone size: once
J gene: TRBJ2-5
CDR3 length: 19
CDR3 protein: CASSCFSLKLAGPQETQYF
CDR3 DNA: TGTGCCAGCAGCTGTTTTTCCCTCAAACTAGCGGGACCGCAAGAGACCCAGTACTTC

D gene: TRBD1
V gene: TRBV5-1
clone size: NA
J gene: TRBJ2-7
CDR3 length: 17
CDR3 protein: CASSWGQGASSVYEQYF
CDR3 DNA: TGCGCCAGCAGCTGGGGACAGGGGGCCTCGTCTGTCTACGAGCAGTACTTC

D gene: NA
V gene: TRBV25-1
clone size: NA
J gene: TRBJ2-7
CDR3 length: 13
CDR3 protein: CASSESLSYEQYF
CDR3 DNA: TGTGCCAGCAGTGAATCCTTAAGCTACGAGCAGTACTTC

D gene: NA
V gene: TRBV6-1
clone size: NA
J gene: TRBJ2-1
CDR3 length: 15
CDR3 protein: CASSHGTQPYNEQFF
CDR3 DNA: TGTGCCAGCAGCCACGGGACACAACCCTACAATGAGCAGTTCTTC

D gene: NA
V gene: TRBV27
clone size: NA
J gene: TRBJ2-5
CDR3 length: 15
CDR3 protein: CASSPSRGDQETQYF
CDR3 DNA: TGTGCCAGCAGTCCCTCACGAGGAGACCAAGAGACCCAGTACTTC

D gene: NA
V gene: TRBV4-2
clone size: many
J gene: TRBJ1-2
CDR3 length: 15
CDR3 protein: CASSQDIGDNYGYTF
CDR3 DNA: TGTGCCAGCAGCCAAGATATAGGGGATAACTATGGCTACACCTTC

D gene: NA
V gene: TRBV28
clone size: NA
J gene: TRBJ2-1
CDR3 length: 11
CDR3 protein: CASSFHYEQFF
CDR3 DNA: TGTGCCAGCAGTTTTCACTATGAGCAGTTCTTC

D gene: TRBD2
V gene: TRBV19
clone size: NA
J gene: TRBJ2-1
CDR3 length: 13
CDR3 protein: CASSTTSGSEQFF
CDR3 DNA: TGTGCCAGTAGTACTACTAGCGGGTCCGAGCAGTTCTTC

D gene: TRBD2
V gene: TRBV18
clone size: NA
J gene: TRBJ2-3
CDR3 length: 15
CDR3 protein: CASSRTSGSTDTQYF
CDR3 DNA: TGTGCCAGCTCCCGGACTAGCGGGAGCACAGATACGCAGTATTTT

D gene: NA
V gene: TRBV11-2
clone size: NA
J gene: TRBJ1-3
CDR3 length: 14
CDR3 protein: CASSSIARGNTIYF
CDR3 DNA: TGTGCCAGCAGCTCAATAGCTCGGGGAAACACCATATATTTT

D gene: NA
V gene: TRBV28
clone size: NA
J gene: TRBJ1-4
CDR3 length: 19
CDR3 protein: CASSLIEGFTGIVNEKLFF
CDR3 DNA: TGTGCCAGCAGTCTAATTGAGGGCTTTACAGGGATAGTTAATGAAAAACTGTTTTTT

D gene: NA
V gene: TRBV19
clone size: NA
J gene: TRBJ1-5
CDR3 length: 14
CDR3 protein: CASSTTRGNQPQHF
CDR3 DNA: TGTGCCAGTAGTACGACGCGGGGGAATCAGCCCCAGCATTTT

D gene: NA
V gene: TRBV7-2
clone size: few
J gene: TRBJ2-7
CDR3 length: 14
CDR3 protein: CASRKTSSVYEQYF
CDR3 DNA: TGTGCCAGCAGAAAAACGTCTAGCGTTTACGAGCAGTACTTC

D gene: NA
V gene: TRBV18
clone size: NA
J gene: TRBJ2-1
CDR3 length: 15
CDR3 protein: CASSPPGGSYNEQFF
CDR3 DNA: TGTGCCAGCTCACCACCCGGAGGCTCCTACAATGAGCAGTTCTTC

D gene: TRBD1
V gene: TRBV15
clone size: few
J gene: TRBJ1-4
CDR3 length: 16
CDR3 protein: CATSNTTGTGHEKLFF
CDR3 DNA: TGTGCCACCAGCAACACTACCGGGACAGGGCACGAAAAACTGTTTTTT

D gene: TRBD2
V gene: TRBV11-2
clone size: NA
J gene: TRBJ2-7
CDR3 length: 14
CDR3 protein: CASSLRAGEVGQYF
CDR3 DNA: TGTGCCAGCAGCTTAAGAGCGGGAGAAGTCGGGCAGTACTTC

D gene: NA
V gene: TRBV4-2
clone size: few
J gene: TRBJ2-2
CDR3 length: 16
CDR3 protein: CASSPYGQKITGELFF
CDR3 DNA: TGTGCCAGCAGCCCCTATGGGCAGAAGATTACCGGGGAGCTGTTTTTT

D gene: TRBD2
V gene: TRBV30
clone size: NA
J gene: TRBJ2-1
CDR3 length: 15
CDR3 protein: CAWSRGLARGYEQFF
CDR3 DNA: TGTGCCTGGAGCCGGGGACTAGCGAGGGGTTACGAGCAGTTCTTC

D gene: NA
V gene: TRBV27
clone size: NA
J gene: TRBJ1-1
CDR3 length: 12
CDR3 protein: CASSDMNTEAFF
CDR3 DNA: TGTGCCAGCAGTGATATGAACACTGAAGCTTTCTTT

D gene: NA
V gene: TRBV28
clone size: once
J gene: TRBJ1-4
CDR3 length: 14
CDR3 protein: CASEPGDDDEKLFF
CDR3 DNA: TGTGCCAGTGAGCCGGGGGACGACGATGAAAAACTGTTTTTT

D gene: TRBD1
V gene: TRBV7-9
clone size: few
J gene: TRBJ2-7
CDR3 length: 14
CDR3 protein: CASSPRDRVYEQYF
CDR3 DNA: TGTGCCAGCAGCCCGAGGGACAGGGTTTACGAGCAGTACTTC

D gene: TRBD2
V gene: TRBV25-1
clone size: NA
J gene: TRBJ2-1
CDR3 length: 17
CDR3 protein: CASSESGLESSYNEQFF
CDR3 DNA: TGTGCCAGCAGTGAATCTGGACTAGAGTCCTCCTACAATGAGCAGTTCTTC

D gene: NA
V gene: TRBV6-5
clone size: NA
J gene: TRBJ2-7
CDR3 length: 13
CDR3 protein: CASRRANGYEQYF
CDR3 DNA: TGTGCCAGCAGGCGGGCCAATGGCTACGAGCAGTACTTC

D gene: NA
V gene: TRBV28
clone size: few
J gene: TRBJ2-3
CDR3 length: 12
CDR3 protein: CASEGPADTQYF
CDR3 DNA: TGTGCCAGCGAAGGGCCAGCAGATACGCAGTATTTT

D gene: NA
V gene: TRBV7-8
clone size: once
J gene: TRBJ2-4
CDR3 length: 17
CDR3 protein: CASSLGPLLLAKNIQYF
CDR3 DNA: TGTGCCAGCAGCTTAGGCCCCCTGTTACTAGCCAAAAACATTCAGTACTTC

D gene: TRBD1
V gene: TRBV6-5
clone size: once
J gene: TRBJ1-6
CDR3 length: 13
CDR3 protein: CASSYDRASPLHF
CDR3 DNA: TGTGCCAGCAGTTATGACAGGGCTTCACCCCTCCACTTT

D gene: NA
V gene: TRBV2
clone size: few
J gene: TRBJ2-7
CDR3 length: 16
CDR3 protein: CASSEATAGNYYEQYF
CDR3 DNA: TGTGCCAGCAGTGAAGCGACGGCGGGAAACTACTACGAGCAGTACTTC

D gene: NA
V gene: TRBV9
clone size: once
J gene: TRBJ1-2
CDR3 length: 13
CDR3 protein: CASTMDSNYGYTF
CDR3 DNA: TGTGCCAGCACTATGGACAGTAACTATGGCTACACCTTC

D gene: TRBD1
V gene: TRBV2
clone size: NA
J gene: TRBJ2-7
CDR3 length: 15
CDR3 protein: CASKQGTGESYEQYF
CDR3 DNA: TGTGCCAGCAAGCAAGGGACAGGGGAAAGCTACGAGCAGTACTTC

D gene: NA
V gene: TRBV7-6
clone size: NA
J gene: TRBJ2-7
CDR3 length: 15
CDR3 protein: CASSLVGGSTYEQYF
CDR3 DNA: TGTGCCAGCAGCTTAGTGGGCGGATCAACCTACGAGCAGTACTTC

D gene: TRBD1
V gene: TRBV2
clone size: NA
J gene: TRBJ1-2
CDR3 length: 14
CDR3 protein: CASSAGTGGYGYTF
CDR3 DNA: TGTGCCAGCAGTGCCGGGACAGGCGGCTATGGCTACACCTTC